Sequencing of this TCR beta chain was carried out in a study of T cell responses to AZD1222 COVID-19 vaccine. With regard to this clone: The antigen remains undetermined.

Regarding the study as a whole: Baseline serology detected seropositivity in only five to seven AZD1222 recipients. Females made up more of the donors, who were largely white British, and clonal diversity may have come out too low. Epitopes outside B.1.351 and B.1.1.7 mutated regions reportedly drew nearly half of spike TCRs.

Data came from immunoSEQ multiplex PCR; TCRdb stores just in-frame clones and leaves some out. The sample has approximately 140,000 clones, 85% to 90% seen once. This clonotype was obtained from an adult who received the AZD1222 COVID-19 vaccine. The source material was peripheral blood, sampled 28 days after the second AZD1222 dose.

Written as DNA, the CDR3 is TGCAGCGTTGACCGGGGAACCTACAATGAGCAGTTCTTC. Translating it yields CSVDRGTYNEQFF. The chain combines TRBV29-1 with TRBJ2-1, with D possibly TRBD2 on 5 matching bases. V dropped 3 bases and J dropped 2 bases, with 8 bases sitting between them. Per germline, CDR1 SQVTM and CDR2 ANQGSEA. CDR3 size: 13 residues.